This is a list of T cell receptor beta chains from one sample in a study of early T cells in non-severe SARS-CoV-2 infection. Via MiXCR, TCRdb re-called the 5' RACE reads, giving one row per CDR3 protein. The sample shows around 32,000 distinct CDR3 sequences, about 5.7% of them seen only once. The sample was whole blood. The receptors derive from an adult who was a healthcare worker with PCR-confirmed SARS-CoV-2 infection or an uninfected control (not recorded which). Both conserved end residues are part of each CDR3. Fields, in order: CDR3 DNA, CDR3 protein, D gene, V gene, J gene, clone size. D genes are given only for firm matches. The size field is filled for only some rows; it gives once, few, many or a size class.

TGCAGTGCTCCGGGGGAGGCGGTCGCGACCCAGTACTTC,CSAPGEAVATQYF,NA,TRBV20-1,TRBJ2-5,many
TGTGCCACCAAGGGTCTGAACACTGAAGCTTTCTTT,CATKGLNTEAFF,NA,TRBV12-3/TRBV12-4,TRBJ1-1,many
TGCAGCGCAATGGAACCTAACTATGGCTACACCTTC,CSAMEPNYGYTF,NA,TRBV29-1,TRBJ1-2,NA
TGTGCCAGCAGTCAGACTCTTAGGCAGACCCAGTACTTC,CASSQTLRQTQYF,NA,TRBV7-9,TRBJ2-5,many
TGTGCCAGCAGCTTGCAGGACAGGGTAGGCTACGAGCAGTACTTC,CASSLQDRVGYEQYF,TRBD1,TRBV7-2,TRBJ2-7,many
TGCAGTGCTAGAGAACCGAACCTCCAAGAGACCCAGTACTTC,CSAREPNLQETQYF,NA,TRBV20-1,TRBJ2-5,NA
TGTGCCAGCAGCCCTGGGACTAGGCAGGTCTCCTACGAGCAGTACTTC,CASSPGTRQVSYEQYF,TRBD2,TRBV27,TRBJ2-7,many
TGTGCCAGCAGCCTACAGGGGAGGGTCTCCTACAATGAGCAGTTCTTC,CASSLQGRVSYNEQFF,NA,TRBV7-3,TRBJ2-1,many
TGTGCCAGCAGCTCTCCAGGGGTTTGGGAGCAGTACTTC,CASSSPGVWEQYF,NA,TRBV28,TRBJ2-7,NA
TGCAGTGCTAGAAGTAGCGGGGGTCCCTCCTACAATGAGCAGTTCTTC,CSARSSGGPSYNEQFF,TRBD2,TRBV20-1,TRBJ2-1,many
TGTGCCATCAGTGAGTCCCCGATTAGCCCCAGCACCTCCTACGAGCAGTACTTC,CAISESPISPSTSYEQYF,NA,TRBV10-3,TRBJ2-7,many
TGTGCCAGCAGCCAAGACAGGCTAGCGGGGTTCGATGAGCAGTTCTTC,CASSQDRLAGFDEQFF,TRBD2,TRBV4-2,TRBJ2-1,many
TGTGCCAGCAGTCGTAGAGACGGGGGCTACGAGCAGTACTTC,CASSRRDGGYEQYF,NA,TRBV5-5,TRBJ2-7,many
TGCGCCAGCAGCTTGGCCGGGACAGGCGTGTCACCCCTCCACTTT,CASSLAGTGVSPLHF,TRBD1,TRBV5-1,TRBJ1-6,many
TGCAGTGCAAGACAGGAGATTGGACTGAAACTGTTTTTT,CSARQEIGLKLFF,NA,TRBV20-1,TRBJ1-4,few
TGCAGTGCTAACGTCCACCCACCTCGCACAGATACGCAGTATTTT,CSANVHPPRTDTQYF,NA,TRBV20-1,TRBJ2-3,many
TGCAGTGCTAACCTACAGGGAAATGAGCAGTTCTTC,CSANLQGNEQFF,NA,TRBV20-1,TRBJ2-1,medium-sized
TGTGCCAGCAGACCGACTCCGATGAGGGAGCAGTACTTC,CASRPTPMREQYF,NA,TRBV7-8,TRBJ2-7,few
TGCGCCAGCCGAACCGGACTAGCGGGGGTCACAGATACGCAGTATTTT,CASRTGLAGVTDTQYF,TRBD2,TRBV4-1,TRBJ2-3,few
TGTGCCAGCAGCTTAAGCAGGGAGAACACTGAAGCTTTCTTT,CASSLSRENTEAFF,NA,TRBV7-2,TRBJ1-1,many
TGCGCCAGCAATCGGGGGGGCCGTGCAGATACGCAGTATTTT,CASNRGGRADTQYF,TRBD2,TRBV5-1,TRBJ2-3,few
TGTGCCAGTAAAGGAGGGTCCAGGGAGCAGTACTTC,CASKGGSREQYF,NA,TRBV19,TRBJ2-7,few
TGTGCCAGCAGCTTAGGGGAGTGGTACGAGCAGTACTTC,CASSLGEWYEQYF,NA,TRBV5-6,TRBJ2-7,many
TGTGCCAGCAGTCAAGATGGCGTTCGAAAGGATACGCAGTGTTTT,CASSQDGVRKDTQCF,NA,TRBV4-2,TRBJ2-3,NA
TGTGCCAGCAGTTTTCAGGGGGATCAGCCCCAGCATTTT,CASSFQGDQPQHF,TRBD1,TRBV7-9,TRBJ1-5,few
TGTGCCAGCAGTGAGGATGGACGGCTTAATCAGCCCCAGCATTTT,CASSEDGRLNQPQHF,NA,TRBV6-1,TRBJ1-5,NA
TGTGCCAGCTCACCACCGACGGGTGCGAACACTGAAGCTTTCTTT,CASSPPTGANTEAFF,NA,TRBV18,TRBJ1-1,NA
TGTGCCACCAGCAGAGCAACCCGGAGCTCTGGAAACACCATATATTTT,CATSRATRSSGNTIYF,NA,TRBV15,TRBJ1-3,many
TGTGCCAGCAGTTCGACAGGGTGGTCCTACGAGCAGTACTTC,CASSSTGWSYEQYF,TRBD1,TRBV28,TRBJ2-7,NA
TGTGCCAGCAGCCCGGGACTAGCGGGCCAAGAGACCCAGTACTTC,CASSPGLAGQETQYF,TRBD2,TRBV4-2,TRBJ2-5,many
TGCAGTGCTAGAGTTGGACAGGGGGACTATGGCTACACCTTC,CSARVGQGDYGYTF,TRBD1,TRBV20-1,TRBJ1-2,many
TGTGCCTGGGGGCCCCACAGTGGTCAGCCCCAGCATTTT,CAWGPHSGQPQHF,NA,TRBV30,TRBJ1-5,NA
TGTGCCAGCAGCTTAGCCGGACTCTCGGATACGCAGTATTTT,CASSLAGLSDTQYF,NA,TRBV7-9,TRBJ2-3,few
TGCGCCAGCAGCTTTTCTCCTATCAGGGATACGCAGTATTTT,CASSFSPIRDTQYF,NA,TRBV5-1,TRBJ2-3,many
TGCAGCGCAGGGGCTGGGGCCAACGTCCTGACTTTC,CSAGAGANVLTF,NA,TRBV29-1,TRBJ2-6,few
TGCGCCAGCAGCTTGTGGGGAGCAATGAACACTGAAGCTTTCTTT,CASSLWGAMNTEAFF,NA,TRBV5-1,TRBJ1-1,many
TGTGCCAGCAGCTCCTTCCTACCGGGGGGAGAGACTGAAGCTTTCTTT,CASSSFLPGGETEAFF,NA,TRBV7-3,TRBJ1-1,medium-sized
TGTGCCAGCAGTCACAGGGGTAACGAGCAGTTCTTC,CASSHRGNEQFF,TRBD1,TRBV6-5,TRBJ2-1,medium-sized
TGTGCCAGCAGCTTCGGAGGAACAGTCTCCTACAATGAGCAGTTCTTC,CASSFGGTVSYNEQFF,NA,TRBV7-2,TRBJ2-1,many
TGTGCCACCAGTCAATTTGGGACTAGCGGGGAGCAGTTCTTC,CATSQFGTSGEQFF,TRBD2,TRBV24-1,TRBJ2-1,NA
TGTGCCAGCAGCTTGGAGGTAGCGGGGGGCACAGATACGCAGTATTTT,CASSLEVAGGTDTQYF,TRBD2,TRBV5-5,TRBJ2-3,many
TGTGCCAGTAGTAGCGCCCTCGGGGGGCCAACAGATACGCAGTATTTT,CASSSALGGPTDTQYF,NA,TRBV19,TRBJ2-3,few
TGTGCCAGCACTCTATTAAATACGCAGTATTTT,CASTLLNTQYF,NA,TRBV7-2,TRBJ2-3,many
TGTGCCAGCAGCCTAGTGGGGGCCGACTACGAGCAGTACTTC,CASSLVGADYEQYF,NA,TRBV27,TRBJ2-7,NA
TGTGCCAGCAGTCGCGACAGTTGGTATGGCTACACCTTC,CASSRDSWYGYTF,NA,TRBV6-5,TRBJ1-2,many
TGTGCCACCAGCTCGACTAGCGGGGGAATAGATACGCAGTATTTT,CATSSTSGGIDTQYF,TRBD2,TRBV24-1,TRBJ2-3,many
TGTGCCAGCAGTTTGTCAAGGGGTGGAGATACGCAGTATTTT,CASSLSRGGDTQYF,NA,TRBV27,TRBJ2-3,many
TGTGCCAGCAGCTTAAGGTCGGGACAGGGCTCCTACGAGCAGTACTTC,CASSLRSGQGSYEQYF,TRBD1,TRBV7-6,TRBJ2-7,NA
TGTGCCAGCAGCTTAGCGCCCCCTGGGAACATTCAGTACTTC,CASSLAPPGNIQYF,NA,TRBV7-2,TRBJ2-4,many
TGTGCCAGCAGTTTATCCTCCCTATACGAGCAGTACTTC,CASSLSSLYEQYF,NA,TRBV27,TRBJ2-7,many
TGTGCCAGCAGCCTGGAGGGCGATACGCAGTATTTT,CASSLEGDTQYF,NA,TRBV11-3,TRBJ2-3,many
TGTGCCAGCAGTGAAGTCAGGGAAAGCGAGCAGTACTTC,CASSEVRESEQYF,NA,TRBV6-1,TRBJ2-7,many